These 3 T cell receptor beta chains were sequenced from one sample in a study of blood T cell repertoires in COVID-19. TCRdb's copy holds only in-frame clones and misses some; the assay was immunoSEQ multiplex PCR. Of 200,000 to 300,000 clones listed, over 90% are singletons. Material: peripheral blood. These receptors were obtained from a man under 40 with COVID-19, enrolled during active disease.

V is TRBV1 and J is TRBJ1-1; the table's D gene call, TRBD1, was not cross checked with the DNA. TRBV1 corresponds to a pseudogene. This CDR3 spans 14 amino acids. Written as DNA, the CDR3 is TGCACCAGCAGCCAAGAACAGGGGAACACTGAAGCTTTCTTT. Translating it yields CTSSQEQGNTEAFF.

This sequence joins TRBV11-2 and TRBJ1-2, with 7 bases lining up with TRBD1. Per germline, CDR1 SGHAT and CDR2 FQNNGV. Trimming cost V 1 base and J 5 bases; bases outside gene matches: 4. CDR3 length equals 14 residues. The CDR3 DNA reads as TGTGCCAGCAGCTTAGTGCGCAGGGGGTATGGCTACACCTTC. Translation gives CASSLVRRGYGYTF.

The rearrangement uses TRBV7-7 and TRBJ2-1; a weak D match, TRBD1 (6 bases). The V gene lost 5 bases and the J gene lost 4 bases, with 9 bases spanning the gap. From germline, CDR1 is SSHAT and CDR2 FNYEAQ (reference sequence). This CDR3 is 13 amino acids long. CDR3 region: CASSLDSYNEQFF. CDR3 sequence (DNA): TGTGCCAGCAGCCTGGACAGTTACAATGAGCAGTTCTTC.